The 18 T cell receptor beta chains below were found in one sample sequenced in a study of molecular identifiers for immune sequencing clone quantification. TCRdb called the PCR reads again in MiXCR, with one record for every CDR3 protein. The sample lists about 510,000 distinct CDR3 sequences, about a fifth occurring once. The source material was naive CD8+ T cells from blood, with Jurkat cell RNA spiked in. Subset specified: FACS-sorted CD8+CD4-CCR7+CD45RA+ naive T cells. The receptors were sampled from a human donor in good health. Some libraries in this study had Jurkat cell RNA spiked in.

The chain couples TRBV3-1 to TRBJ2-1; D tentatively reads TRBD1 or TRBD2 (6 bases each). Looked up from germline, CDR1 is LGHDT and CDR2 is YNNKEL (reference sequence). The V end was cut by 5 bases, the J end by 8 bases, with 16 bases between. This CDR3 region has 14 residues. CDR3 in DNA: TGTGCCAGCAGCGCAAGCTGGGGGGCTGATGAGCAGTTCTTC. Translated: CASSASWGADEQFF.

As concerns this clonotype: A read error is possible here, since a much larger clone lies one base away. The V and J genes are TRBV28 and TRBJ2-5; a weak D match, TRBD1 (6 bases). This CDR3 is built from 16 residues. CDR1 and CDR2 (germline): MDHEN, SYDVKM. The CDR3 protein is CASSPRGHMDGEIQYF. Here the CDR3 DNA reads TGTGCCAGCAGCCCCCGGGGACACATGGACGGGGAGATCCAGTACTTC.

This chain joins TRBV9 and TRBJ2-7; the D gene is possibly TRBD2 (6 bases). V lost 4 bases and J 9 bases, leaving 17 bases between the germline ends. The CDR3 is 13 amino acids. The germline gives CDR1 SGDLS, CDR2 YYNGEE. The CDR3: CASSPGGGGVQYF. The CDR3 DNA follows: TGTGCCAGCAGCCCCGGCGGAGGAGGGGTGCAGTACTTC.

On this clonotype: This likely comes from a read error, as the CDR3 has no conserved phenylalanine or tryptophan at its end. The chain couples TRBV18 to TRBJ2-7, with TRBD1 matching 8 bases. This CDR3 contains 15 residues. From germline, CDR1 is KGHSH and CDR2 LQKENI. Unmatched junction bases numbered 5, after V lost 2 bases and J lost 2 bases. CDR3 bases: TGTGCCAGCTCACCAGGACAGGGAACCCCCTACGAGCAGTACTCC. Its translation is CASSPGQGTPYEQYS.

This clonotype was observed many times. The CDR3 DNA reads TGTGCCAGCAGTTTACCGGGCTCCTACAATGAGCAGTTCTTC. Translating gives CASSLPGSYNEQFF. V is TRBV28 and J is TRBJ2-1; D is unclear. Trimming removed 2 bases at V and 0 bases at J, with 5 bases between. Germline assignment: CDR1 MDHEN and CDR2 SYDVKM. CDR3 length: 14 amino acids.

The chain recombines TRBV10-3 with TRBJ1-2; D unclear. The CDR3 sequence is 13 residues long. V was pared by 7 bases and J by 2 bases, with 11 bases between. Germline V gene lookup returns CDR1 ENHRY and CDR2 SYGVKD. CDR3: CAIKADNNYGYTF. CDR3 bases: TGTGCCATCAAAGCCGACAACAACTATGGCTACACCTTC.

In its sample, this clonotype was seen a few times. The chain has TRBV4-3 and TRBJ1-1; D uncertain. CDR1 is LGHNA and CDR2 is YSLEER in the germline V gene. This CDR3 has 14 residues. Trimming removed 1 base at V and 5 bases at J, with 11 bases between. CDR3 DNA: TGCGCCAGCAGCCAAGTTAGAGGGTGGACTGAAGCTTTCTTT. The encoded protein is CASSQVRGWTEAFF.

For this clonotype: A single base separates this from a much larger clone, so it may be a read error. The chain combines TRBV7-9 with TRBJ2-3; 11 bases fit TRBD2. Trimming cost V 8 bases and J 11 bases; bases outside gene matches: 9. Germline values: CDR1 SEHNR, CDR2 FQNEAQ (reference sequence). The CDR3 runs 13 residues. The CDR3 here is CASGGLAGGQQYF. The DNA of the CDR3 is TGTGCCAGCGGCGGACTAGCGGGCGGACAGCAGTATTTT. The full variable domain, with the rest looked up from reference TRBV7-9 and TRBJ2-3, is DTGVSQNPRHKITKRGQNVTFRCDPISEHNRLYWYRQTLGQGPEFLTYFQNEAQLEKSRLLSDRFSAERPKGSFSTLEIQRTEQGDSAMYLCASGGLAGGQQYFGPGTRLTVL.

The chain links TRBV4-3 to TRBJ1-2; TRBD1 might be the D (5 bases). This CDR3 region has 16 residues. V was cut by 0 bases and J by 2 bases, with 13 bases left in between. Germline CDR1 LGHNA, CDR2 YSLEER. CDR3 sequence reads: CASSQDWGVGNYGYTF. The CDR3 nucleotides read TGCGCCAGCAGCCAAGATTGGGGGGTCGGAAACTATGGCTACACCTTC.

As to this clonotype: A much larger clone differs by one base, so this may be a read error. The chain joins TRBV6-2 or TRBV6-3 to TRBJ2-3; 12 positions match TRBD2. The CDR3 totals 16 residues. Germline CDR1 and CDR2: MNHEY and SVGEGT. The CDR3 nucleotides are TGTGTCAGCAGTGCCTCGACTAGCGGGAGAAAGGATACGCAGTATTTT. Protein: CVSSASTSGRKDTQYF.

This clonotype has just a few counts. The rearrangement uses TRBV2 and TRBJ2-7, with 7 bases aligning to TRBD1. V was clipped by 11 bases and J by 3 bases; unmatched bases: 10. Germline lookup yields CDR1 SNHLY and CDR2 FYNNEI. The CDR3 covers 13 residues. Here the CDR3 reads CAVNRGAGYEQYF. The DNA for the CDR3 is TGTGCCGTCAACAGGGGTGCTGGCTACGAGCAGTACTTC.

Details on this clonotype: The junction departs from germline at one end; a sequencing error may be responsible. DNA for the CDR3: TGTGCCAGCAGCTCGAGGGGACAGGGGAGGAACACTGAAGCTTTCTTT. This translates into CASSSRGQGRNTEAFF. V and J are TRBV5-3 and TRBJ1-1; 10 bases are shared with TRBD1. TRBV5-3 is recorded as an ORF, its role being uncertain. The CDR3 has 16 amino acids.

This clonotype occurred many times. The chain carries TRBV18 and TRBJ2-7; unclear D gene. CDR1 is KGHSH, CDR2 LQKENI, per germline. The CDR3 has 11 residues. Trimming pared 8 bases from V and 2 bases from J, leaving 7 bases between. The DNA for the CDR3 is TGTGCCAGCAGCCCCGCCTACGAGCAGTACTTC. This translates into CASSPAYEQYF. The full variable domain, completed using reference TRBV18 and TRBJ2-7, is NAGVMQNPRHLVRRRGQEARLRCSPMKGHSHVYWYRQLPEEGLKFMVYLQKENIIDESGMPKERFSAEFPKEGPSILRIQQVVRGDSAAYFCASSPAYEQYFGPGTRLTVT.

In this sample, this clonotype turned up a few times. This chain connects TRBV19 to TRBJ2-1, with D perhaps matching TRBD1 (5 bases). Trimming removed 3 bases at V and 7 bases at J, with 13 bases between. Germline values: CDR1 LNHDA, CDR2 SQIVND (reference sequence). The CDR3 runs 14 residues. CDR3 bases: TGTGCCAGTAGTATCACGACAGTGTTGAATGAGCAGTTCTTC. Translated: CASSITTVLNEQFF.

This clonotype was counted at least ten times. The chain is built from TRBV7-9 and TRBJ1-1; D not resolved. Germline V gives CDR1 SEHNR, CDR2 FQNEAQ (reference sequence). V lost 4 bases to trimming and J lost 0 bases, with 9 bases between them. The CDR3 consists of 14 residues. The CDR3 DNA reads TGTGCCAGCAGCTCAAAAGACATGAACACTGAAGCTTTCTTT. Translated, it gives CASSSKDMNTEAFF.

This clonotype was seen a few times. V is TRBV11-2 and J is TRBJ2-5; D may be TRBD2 (6 bases). CDR1 is SGHAT, CDR2 FQNNGV, per germline. There are 13 residues in the CDR3. V lost 10 bases and J lost 3, with 15 bases in between. CDR3 protein: CATGGEWEETQYF. In DNA form, the CDR3 reads TGTGCCACCGGAGGGGAATGGGAAGAGACCCAGTACTTC.

This chain links TRBV20-1 with TRBJ2-3; 13 nucleotides match TRBD2. The CDR3 loop spans 17 amino acids. Unmatched junction bases numbered 5, after V lost 0 bases and J lost 2 bases. Germline CDR1 and CDR2: DFQATT and SNEGSKA (reference sequence). The DNA of the CDR3 is TGCAGTGCTAGAGATATGACTAGCGGGGGGCACACAGATACGCAGTATTTT. It translates to CSARDMTSGGHTDTQYF.

The sample holds many counts of this clonotype. The V gene is TRBV4-3, the J gene TRBJ2-1; D is possibly TRBD2 (6 bases). V was clipped by 1 base and J by 13 bases, with 11 bases between them. The CDR3 covers 12 residues. The V gene's germline CDR1 is LGHNA and CDR2 YSLEER. The CDR3 protein is CASSQGVRDQFF. In DNA, the CDR3 is TGCGCCAGCAGCCAAGGGGTGCGGGACCAGTTCTTC.